What follows are 6 T cell receptor beta chains derived from one specimen sequenced in a study of cytomegalovirus exposure and HLA in healthy donors. PCR used 60 Vbeta primers and 13 Jbeta primers. The data were produced by immunoSEQ multiplex PCR, yet TCRdb's version contains in-frame clones alone and is incomplete. The sample holds 150,000 to 180,000 clones, 80% seen once. The source material was PBMCs. The receptors were gathered from a man younger than 45 in good health and CMV-seropositive.

V and J are TRBV7-9 and TRBJ2-5; 7 bases match TRBD1. There are 16 residues in the CDR3. CDR1 is SEHNR and CDR2 is FQNEAQ in the germline V gene (reference sequence). Losses at the gene ends were 7 bases for V and 2 bases for J; bases not matched to a gene: 13. As DNA, the CDR3 is TGTGCCAGCACCAATCCTCAAGGGGACAGACAAGAGACCCAGTACTTC. This codes for CASTNPQGDRQETQYF.

This chain links TRBV2 with TRBJ1-5; 7 bases align to TRBD1. Germline V gene sequence: CDR1 SNHLY, CDR2 FYNNEI. Losses at the gene ends were 7 bases for V and 1 base for J; bases not matched to a gene: 7. CDR3 length equals 15 residues. This CDR3 reads CASNRGGLSNQPQHF. The CDR3, as DNA: TGTGCCAGCAACAGGGGAGGTTTGAGCAATCAGCCCCAGCATTTT.

The chain carries TRBV19 and TRBJ2-7, with 7 bases that match TRBD2. This CDR3 has 15 amino acids. Germline CDR1 reads LNHDA; CDR2 reads SQIVND (reference sequence). V shed 6 bases and J 0 bases; nucleotides not matched to a gene: 8. The CDR3 coding sequence is TGTGCCAGTAGAGATTTAGCGGGCAACTCCTACGAGCAGTACTTC. Its protein is CASRDLAGNSYEQYF.

The chain joins TRBV6-5 to TRBJ1-1, with D possibly being TRBD1 (5 bases). Trimming pared 3 bases from V and 1 base from J, leaving 12 bases between. The germline V gene encodes CDR1 MNHEY and CDR2 SVGAGI. This CDR3 has 15 amino acids. The CDR3 loop is CASSYRGVENTEAFF. The CDR3 coding sequence is TGTGCCAGCAGTTATCGGGGGGTTGAGAACACTGAAGCTTTCTTT.

Notes on this clone: Other DNA sequences in the same sample also yield this CDR3. The chain is built from TRBV5-1 and TRBJ1-1; TRBD1 aligns across 10 bases. Germline CDR1 and CDR2: SGHRS and YFSETQ. V dropped 3 bases and J dropped 6; count of bases not matched to a gene: 5. This CDR3 region has 14 residues. The DNA for the CDR3 is TGCGCCAGCAGCTCGGGACAGGGGCTCGCTGAAGCTTTCTTT. It specifies CASSSGQGLAEAFF. The whole variable domain, remainder taken from reference TRBV5-1 and TRBJ1-1, is KAGVTQTPRYLIKTRGQQVTLSCSPISGHRSVSWYQQTPGQGLQFLFEYFSETQRNKGNFPGRFSGRQFSNSRSEMNVSTLELGDSALYLCASSSGQGLAEAFFGQGTRLTVV.

The chain combines TRBV6-5 with TRBJ2-3; TRBD1 agrees at 8 bases. The ends lost 5 bases at V and 10 bases at J; junction bases unmatched: 5. The CDR3 covers 12 residues. CDR1 is MNHEY and CDR2 is SVGAGI in the germline V gene. This CDR3 reads CASSETGVAQYF. In nucleotides, the CDR3 is TGTGCCAGCAGTGAGACAGGGGTTGCGCAGTATTTT.